What follows describes a single TCR beta chain. Its target is not known. Researchers made TCR beta libraries by using iRepertoire HTBI primers and running Arm-PCR on CDR3 regions. TCRdb re-derived calls from the multiplex PCR reads in MiXCR, one entry per CDR3 protein. The profile covers some 420,000 distinct CDR3 sequences, with roughly 23% appearing a single time and roughly 14% taken by the ten largest. This record comes from a study of regulatory T cells in long-lasting Graves disease. Whole-study results and caveats: Persistent disease showed a preference for TRBV28, TRBJ1-2 and TRBJ2-5.

The CDR3 extends over 13 amino acids. V was trimmed by 4 bases and J by 3 bases, leaving 9 bases between them. Germline V lookup: CDR1 MGHDK, CDR2 SYGVNS. This sample's time point: persistent/refractory GD, antithyroid drugs over 5 years with positive TRAb. Isolated PBMC RNA provided the starting material for the TCR library. Patients met American Thyroid Association criteria for Graves' disease. A volume of 7 to 9 milliliters of peripheral blood was collected in EDTA tubes. The chain is built from TRBV25-1 and TRBJ1-2; the D gene is possibly TRBD1 (6 bases). This specimen consisted of peripheral blood mononuclear cells (PBMCs), obtained when the disease was refractory, from a patient treated with antithyroid drugs. This clonotype was sampled from a female donor with Graves disease. CDR3 sequence: CASSAGGYYGYTF. CDR3 DNA sequence: TGTGCCAGCAGTGCGGGGGGCTACTATGGCTACACCTTC.